The present T cell receptor (beta chain) was sequenced within a study of blood T cell repertoires in COVID-19 (dated by TCRdb to about 2020). In the study overall: Samples covering the acute and convalescent phases of COVID-19 were provided by collaborators in the United States, Italy and Spain. The material from the prospective study consisted of cDNA or gDNA derived from T cells, B-cell-depleted T cells, or PBMCs. Deeply sampled blood TCRbeta repertoires from subjects exposed to, actively infected with, or recovered from COVID-19 were included in the dataset. A freely available public database, intended as a resource for researchers studying the immune response to SARS-CoV-2, is where the repertoires were released. The samples were drawn from the first 160 participants of the ongoing ImmuneRACE study and from 1,200 or so subjects provided by 6 global collaborators. The sample metadata nearly always contained a de-identified subject ID, COVID-19 status, age in years and sex. Where HLA class I and class II types were available, the types were taken from metadata supplied by the sample provider, not from assay-based typing. The investigation overall reported the following: Clinical and demographic metadata were provided uncurated, with the amount varying by source and participant.

In the case of this clone: It has no known antigen specificity. No much larger clonotype is one base removed from it; base qualities were not supplied.

TCRbeta CDR3 regions were amplified from genomic DNA by means of the immunoSEQ Assay, a bias-controlled multiplex PCR. For the original study's pipeline: Nucleated cell counts per sample were estimated from amplification of reference gene primers within the assay. Sequence reads were collapsed and filtered to measure the absolute abundance of every unique TCRbeta CDR3 rearrangement. Productive Simpson clonality was computed per sample as the square root of Simpson's diversity index over productive rearrangements. TCRdb limited this immuneACCESS table to in-frame rearrangements with V and J called. A share of clones is missing; checked studies link under half to unresolved V genes, and the rest is unexplained. That table is the source of V, J and clone size, and D and trimming were worked out from the DNA. The table for this sample lists 91,000 or so clones; around nine tenths of them were counted only once. Over 15% of the sample is held by the ten biggest clonotypes.

The collaborating institutions used their own protocols to collect whole blood in K2EDTA tubes. For TCRbeta analysis, collaborators shipped samples in one of three forms: frozen whole blood, isolated PBMCs, or DNA extracted from either of those sample types. The CDR3 sequence holds 15 residues, the cysteine and phenylalanine included. Just the 45-base CDR3 DNA is kept, in frame starting at base 1. The junction carries 17 bases between V and J, which are trimmed by 1 base and 8 bases respectively. For CDR1 and CDR2, the germline V gene lists SGHTA and FQGNSA. This TCR was recovered from a human donor in a cohort sampled during active COVID-19. Sequences were obtained from peripheral blood. The receptor chain draws on TRBV7-2 and TRBJ1-2; the D gene is not confidently resolved. The encoded CDR3 is CASSLGRPWTAGYTF. The sequence in DNA is TGTGCCAGCAGCTTAGGGCGCCCCTGGACTGCCGGCTACACCTTC.